The present T cell receptor beta chain was sequenced within a study of CD8+CD57+ T cells in acquired aplastic anemia. Study in general: Mean DNA quantity obtained from sorted CD4+ and CD8+ cells was about 3.2 ug. Study-level findings and limits: Patients showed no significant difference from controls in CD8+ Simpson's diversity. Patients and controls shared 25 to 30 CD8+ CDR3 sequences.

This clonotype was counted ten times or more. The antigen is unknown. CD8+CD57+ cell expansion had been shown by flow cytometry in patients chosen for sequencing. Patients had received no therapy at the time of blood sampling. Trimming pared 2 bases from V and 4 bases from J, leaving 6 bases between. Germline V gene sequence: CDR1 LNHDA, CDR2 SQIVND (reference sequence). This CDR3 has 13 amino acids. Genomic DNA served as template for TCR beta VDJ and CDR3 profiling. Each CDR3 protein is one row after TCRdb ran MiXCR on the reads. There are hundreds of thousands of distinct CDR3 sequences in the sample; around 33% occur only once, and 0.7% to 1% lies in the top ten.

The sequencing sample was made of sorted CD4+, CD8+, or CD8+CD57+ T cells (not recorded which) from PBMCs. V and J are TRBV19 and TRBJ1-5; D gene uncertain. The receptor's source is a human donor with aplastic anemia. DNA of the CDR3: TGTGCCAGTAGTATAAGCCTTAATCAGCCCCAGCATTTT. Its protein product is CASSISLNQPQHF.